A single sample is the source of the 25 T cell receptor beta chains below, sequenced in a study of blood T cell repertoires in COVID-19 (dated by TCRdb to the early 2020s). Library generation was performed with the immunoSEQ multiplex PCR assay. Entries here come from immuneACCESS through TCRdb and include only in-frame sequences with V and J called. Some clones fail to appear in such tables; in the studies checked, an unresolved V gene covers under half of the shortfall, and the cause of the remainder is unknown. The sample yields around 280,000 clones; about nine tenths were counted once. The biggest ten clones account for about 2.2% of the sample. The sample comprised peripheral blood. The receptors were gathered from a woman aged 45-60 years who had recovered from COVID-19.

V is TRBV7-9 and J is TRBJ2-2; D possibly corresponds to TRBD1 (6 bases). This CDR3 comprises 16 residues. The V and J ends lost 1 base and 7 bases respectively, with 16 bases between them. Germline V gives CDR1 SEHNR, CDR2 FQNEAQ (reference sequence). CDR3 sequence: CASSLVLGAMFGELFF. CDR3 DNA: TGTGCCAGCAGCTTAGTCCTGGGGGCTATGTTCGGGGAGCTGTTTTTT.

The chain links TRBV7-2 to TRBJ2-2; no reliable D call. This CDR3 has 17 residues. Germline values: CDR1 SGHTA, CDR2 FQGNSA. V lost 2 bases and J 4 bases, leaving 17 bases between the germline ends. This CDR3 is CASSLLRQDPPTGELFF. CDR3 sequence (DNA): TGTGCCAGCAGCTTACTCCGGCAGGATCCCCCCACCGGGGAGCTGTTTTTT. The full variable domain, its missing parts supplied by reference TRBV7-2 and TRBJ2-2, is GAGVSQSPSNKVTEKGKDVELRCDPISGHTALYWYRQSLGQGLEFLIYFQGNSAPDKSGLPSDRFSAERTGGSVSTLTIQRTQQEDSAVYLCASSLLRQDPPTGELFFGEGSRLTVL.

This rearrangement joins TRBV11-3 to TRBJ2-3; 16 bases are shared with TRBD2. The CDR3 totals 17 residues. The J segment lost 2 bases and the V segment lost 5 bases, leaving 4 bases of the junction unmatched. CDR1 is SGHNT, CDR2 YENEEA, per germline. The CDR3 reads CASSPGLAGGPTDTQYF. For the CDR3, the DNA is TGTGCCAGCAGCCCGGGACTAGCGGGAGGGCCCACAGATACGCAGTATTTT.

This clone was observed a handful of times. The chain recombines TRBV2 with TRBJ1-5, with D possibly TRBD1 on 6 matching bases. V was shortened by 6 bases and J by 0 bases, with 15 bases between the two germline ends. The CDR3 sequence is 16 residues long. CDR1 SNHLY and CDR2 FYNNEI come from the germline V gene. This CDR3 reads CASRRPGHNSNQPQHF. For the CDR3, the DNA is TGTGCCAGCAGGCGCCCGGGACACAATAGCAATCAGCCCCAGCATTTT.

The J gene is TRBJ2-3, the V gene TRBV18, with 8 bases aligning to TRBD2. This CDR3 comprises 17 residues. CDR1 and CDR2 from the germline V gene are KGHSH and LQKENI. Trimming took 1 base from V and 1 from J; bases not matched to a gene: 7. As DNA, the CDR3 is TGTGCCAGCTCACCACGACCAGCGGGGGCGGGCACAGATACGCAGTATTTT. Protein sequence: CASSPRPAGAGTDTQYF. Based on the CDR3 plus reference TRBV18 and TRBJ2-3, the full variable domain is NAGVMQNPRHLVRRRGQEARLRCSPMKGHSHVYWYRQLPEEGLKFMVYLQKENIIDESGMPKERFSAEFPKEGPSILRIQQVVRGDSAAYFCASSPRPAGAGTDTQYFGPGTRLTVL.

The chain uses TRBV5-1 and TRBJ2-2; a weak D match, TRBD2 (5 bases). The V end was cut by 4 bases, the J end by 1 base, with 11 bases between. The CDR3 is 15 amino acids. Germline V gene sequence: CDR1 SGHRS, CDR2 YFSETQ. CDR3 DNA sequence: TGCGCCAGCAGCCACGGACTCTGGAACACCGGGGAGCTGTTTTTT. It encodes CASSHGLWNTGELFF.

The chain joins TRBV20-1 to TRBJ1-2; maybe TRBD1 (5 bases). Germline V gives CDR1 DFQATT, CDR2 SNEGSKA (reference sequence). V lost 8 bases and J lost 8, with 15 bases in between. This CDR3 region has 11 residues. The CDR3 DNA reads TGCAGTCAAAGGGGAAGGTTGGGCTACACCTTC. Protein: CSQRGRLGYTF.

This clone has a single count. V usage is TRBV29-1 and J usage is TRBJ2-7; the match to TRBD1 covers 8 bases. V shed 2 bases and J 7 bases; nucleotides not matched to a gene: 7. This CDR3 comprises 13 residues. Germline CDR1 SQVTM, CDR2 ANQGSEA. CDR3 in amino acids: CSVEHAGGREQYF. DNA for the CDR3: TGCAGCGTTGAACATGCAGGGGGCAGAGAGCAGTACTTC.

The V and J genes are TRBV5-6 and TRBJ2-1; 7 nucleotides agree with TRBD2. The V gene's germline CDR1 is SGHDT and CDR2 YYEEEE. The CDR3 covers 15 residues. J was trimmed by 2 bases and V by 1 base; bases with no gene match: 3. CDR3 protein: CASSLSGGPYNEQFF. The CDR3 coding sequence is TGTGCCAGCAGCTTGTCGGGGGGACCCTACAATGAGCAGTTCTTC.

As concerns this clone: In the same sample, other DNA sequences code for this CDR3. The rearrangement uses TRBV19 and TRBJ1-4; D is unclear. Germline-derived CDR1 and CDR2 are LNHDA and SQIVND (reference sequence). V gave up 3 bases and J gave up 7 bases, with 12 bases separating them. This CDR3 has 14 amino acids. The CDR3 sequence is CASSIGGSGEKLFF. The CDR3 nucleotides are TGTGCCAGTAGTATCGGAGGGTCGGGTGAAAAACTGTTTTTT.

This chain links TRBV18 with TRBJ1-1, with D perhaps matching TRBD1 (5 bases). This CDR3 is 15 amino acids long. Trimming removed 0 bases at V and 4 bases at J, with 12 bases between. CDR1 is KGHSH and CDR2 is LQKENI in the germline V gene. The CDR3 spells CASSPPFIGATEAFF. The CDR3 nucleotides read TGTGCCAGCTCACCACCGTTTATAGGGGCCACTGAAGCTTTCTTT.

For the CDR3, the DNA is TGTGCCAGCACCTGGGAGTCTCGGGCCGGGGAGCTGTTTTTT. It yields the protein CASTWESRAGELFF. The V and J genes are TRBV2 and TRBJ2-2, with D perhaps TRBD2 (5 bases). Germline CDR1 and CDR2: SNHLY and FYNNEI. The CDR3 loop spans 14 amino acids. Trimming removed 7 bases at V and 6 bases at J, with 15 bases between.

The chain combines TRBV14 with TRBJ1-3; unclear D gene. CDR3 length equals 13 residues. Germline lookup yields CDR1 SGHDN and CDR2 FVKESK. Trimming removed 0 bases at V and 9 bases at J, with 9 bases between. CDR3 sequence (DNA): TGTGCCAGCAGCCAAGATCTAGGCGGCACCATATATTTT. This sequence encodes CASSQDLGGTIYF.

The gene calls are TRBV9 and TRBJ2-1, with 12 bases lining up with TRBD2. Germline V gene lookup returns CDR1 SGDLS and CDR2 YYNGEE. The trim removed 1 base at V and 5 bases at J, leaving 10 bases unmatched. This CDR3 has 18 residues. The DNA for the CDR3 is TGTGCCAGCAGCGTATTCCCCCTAGCGGGAGGGCCTCACAATGAGCAGTTCTTC. Residues: CASSVFPLAGGPHNEQFF. Full variable domain (remainder filled in from reference TRBV9 and TRBJ2-1): DSGVTQTPKHLITATGQRVTLRCSPRSGDLSVYWYQQSLDQGLQFLIQYYNGEERAKGNILERFSAQQFPDLHSELNLSSLELGDSALYFCASSVFPLAGGPHNEQFFGPGTRLTVL.

The chain uses TRBV6-1 and TRBJ1-5, with 8 nucleotides matching TRBD1. The CDR3 covers 16 residues. After removal of 0 bases from V and 7 bases from J, the junction contained 8 bases not matched to a gene. CDR1 is MNHNS, CDR2 SASEGT, per germline. CDR3 sequence: CASSEARTGSWQPQHF. The CDR3 DNA reads TGTGCCAGCAGTGAAGCGCGGACAGGGTCGTGGCAGCCCCAGCATTTT.

The genes are TRBV3-1 (or the pseudogene TRBV3-2) and TRBJ1-1; unclear D gene. Germline assignment: CDR1 LGHDT and CDR2 YNNKEL (reference sequence). Trimming took off 4 bases at V and 1 base at J, with 10 bases between the two ends. The CDR3 consists of 14 residues. The CDR3 DNA reads as TGTGCCAGCAGCCCCCCCAGGCGGAACACTGAAGCTTTCTTT. Translation gives CASSPPRRNTEAFF.

The rearrangement uses TRBV4-1 and TRBJ1-4, with TRBD1 as a possible D gene (6 bases). Trimming shortened V by 5 bases and J by 0 bases, and 13 bases separated the two germline ends. CDR1 and CDR2 (germline): MGHRA, YSYEKL. This CDR3 contains 16 residues. CDR3 protein: CASSTRGIATNEKLFF. The CDR3 region has the DNA TGCGCCAGCAGCACAAGGGGGATAGCAACTAATGAAAAACTGTTTTTT.

The chain links TRBV27 to TRBJ2-1, with 11 bases fitting TRBD2. Germline loops: CDR1 MNHEY, CDR2 SMNVEV (reference sequence). The length of the CDR3 is 19 residues. V lost 4 bases to trimming and J lost 5 bases; unmatched junction nucleotides: 16. CDR3 DNA sequence: TGTGCCAGCAGTTCGCTCATTAGCGGGAGGGCCTTTCCCGACAATGAGCAGTTCTTC. Amino acids: CASSSLISGRAFPDNEQFF.

This chain uses TRBV27 with TRBJ2-2; 7 bases align to TRBD2. CDR3 size: 17 residues. Germline CDR1 MNHEY, CDR2 SMNVEV (reference sequence). V dropped 2 bases and J dropped 4; count of bases not matched to a gene: 10. In DNA, the CDR3 is TGTGCCAGCAGTTTAATGGGAGTGGGAGGGCCCACCGGGGAGCTGTTTTTT. Translation gives CASSLMGVGGPTGELFF.

The chain has TRBV4-3 and TRBJ2-2, with 8 nucleotides matching TRBD1. The CDR3 covers 16 residues. J lost 3 bases, V lost 0 bases, and 3 bases had no gene match. Germline CDR1 LGHNA, CDR2 YSLEER. The CDR3 region has the DNA TGCGCCAGCAGCCAAGAAGGACAGGGTGACACCGGGGAGCTGTTTTTT. This gives the protein CASSQEGQGDTGELFF.

Here the CDR3 reads CASSPGAADTQYF. CDR3 nucleotide sequence: TGTGCCAGCTCACCAGGGGCGGCAGATACGCAGTATTTT. The chain has TRBV18 and TRBJ2-3; D may be TRBD1 (5 bases). The CDR3 contains 13 residues. Between the trimmed V and J ends, which lost 2 bases and 4 bases, there was a span of 7 bases. The germline V gene encodes CDR1 KGHSH and CDR2 LQKENI.

In this sample, this clone turned up once. The chain has TRBV30 and TRBJ1-4; D is perhaps TRBD1 (5 bases). V lost 1 base and J lost 7, with 13 bases in between. This CDR3 is 14 amino acids long. Per the germline V gene, CDR1 is GTSNPN and CDR2 is SVGIG (reference sequence). The CDR3 DNA sequence: TGTGCCTGGAGTGGTGCAGGGATTGGTGAAAAACTGTTTTTT. Amino acid sequence: CAWSGAGIGEKLFF.

The chain links TRBV5-1 to TRBJ1-1; TRBD1 matches 11 bases. This CDR3 region has 15 residues. Looked up from germline, CDR1 is SGHRS and CDR2 is YFSETQ. The trim removed 4 bases at V and 2 bases at J, leaving 4 bases unmatched. This CDR3 is CASSPGTGGNTEAFF. DNA of the CDR3: TGCGCCAGCAGCCCCGGGACAGGGGGAAACACTGAAGCTTTCTTT.

V is TRBV4-1 and J is TRBJ2-7; 10 bases align to TRBD1. CDR1 and CDR2 from the germline V gene are MGHRA and YSYEKL. The CDR3 is 15 residues long. With 0 bases clipped from V and 4 bases from J, the junction kept 3 bases outside the gene matches. For the CDR3, the DNA is TGCGCCAGCAGCCAAGAAAGGGACAGGGGTTACGAGCAGTACTTC. Its protein is CASSQERDRGYEQYF.

This chain links TRBV6-6 with TRBJ2-3, with a possible D match to TRBD2 (6 bases). The CDR3 runs 14 residues. In germline, CDR1 is MNHNY, CDR2 SVGAGI (reference sequence). Trimming removed 8 bases from V and 2 bases from J, with 14 bases in between. Here the CDR3 reads CASVGAGTTDTQYF. In DNA, the CDR3 is TGTGCCAGCGTTGGAGCGGGTACCACAGATACGCAGTATTTT.